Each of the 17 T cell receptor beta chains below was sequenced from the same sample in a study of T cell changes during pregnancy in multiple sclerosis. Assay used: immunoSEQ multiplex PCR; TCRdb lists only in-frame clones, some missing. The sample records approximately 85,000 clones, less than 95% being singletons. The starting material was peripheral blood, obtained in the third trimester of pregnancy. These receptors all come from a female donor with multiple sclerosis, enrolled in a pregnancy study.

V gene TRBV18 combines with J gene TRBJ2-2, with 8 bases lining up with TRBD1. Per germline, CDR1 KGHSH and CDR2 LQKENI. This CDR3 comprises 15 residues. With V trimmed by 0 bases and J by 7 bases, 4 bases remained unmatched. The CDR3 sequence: CASSPPGQGGGELFF. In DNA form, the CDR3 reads TGTGCCAGCTCACCACCTGGACAGGGTGGCGGGGAGCTGTTTTTT.

The CDR3 loop reads CASGLAESTDTQYF. The CDR3 DNA reads TGTGCCAGCGGACTAGCGGAAAGCACAGATACGCAGTATTTT. The V gene is TRBV10-3, the J gene TRBJ2-3, with TRBD2 matching over 10 bases. Germline values: CDR1 ENHRY, CDR2 SYGVKD. Trimming removed 10 bases from V and 0 bases from J; junction bases left unmatched: 4. The CDR3 loop spans 14 amino acids.

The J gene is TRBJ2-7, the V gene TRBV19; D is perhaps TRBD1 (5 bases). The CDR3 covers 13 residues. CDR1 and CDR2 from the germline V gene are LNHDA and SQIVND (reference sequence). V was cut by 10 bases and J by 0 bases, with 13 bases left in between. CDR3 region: CATRQKSSYEQYF. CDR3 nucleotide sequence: TGTGCCACACGACAGAAGAGCTCCTACGAGCAGTACTTC.

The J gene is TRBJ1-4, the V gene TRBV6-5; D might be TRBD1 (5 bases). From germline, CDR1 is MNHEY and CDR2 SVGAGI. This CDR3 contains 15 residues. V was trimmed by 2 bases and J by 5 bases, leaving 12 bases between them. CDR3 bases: TGTGCCAGCAGTTACCTCAGGGAGGGGAATGAAAAACTGTTTTTT. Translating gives CASSYLREGNEKLFF.

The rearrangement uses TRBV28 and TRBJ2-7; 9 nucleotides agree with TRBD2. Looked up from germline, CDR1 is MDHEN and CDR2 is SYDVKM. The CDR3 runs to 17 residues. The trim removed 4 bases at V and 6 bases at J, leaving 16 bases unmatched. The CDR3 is CASSSPVGLAGRGEQYF. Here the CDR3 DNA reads TGTGCCAGCAGTTCCCCCGTAGGGCTAGCGGGGCGGGGCGAGCAGTACTTC.

Here the CDR3 reads CASSQAARSPLHF. The CDR3 bases are TGTGCCAGCAGCCAAGCAGCGCGGTCACCCCTCCACTTT. The rearrangement links TRBV14 to TRBJ1-6; D unclear. This CDR3 is 13 amino acids long. V lost 1 base to trimming and J lost 10 bases, with 8 bases between them. CDR1 and CDR2 (germline): SGHDN, FVKESK.

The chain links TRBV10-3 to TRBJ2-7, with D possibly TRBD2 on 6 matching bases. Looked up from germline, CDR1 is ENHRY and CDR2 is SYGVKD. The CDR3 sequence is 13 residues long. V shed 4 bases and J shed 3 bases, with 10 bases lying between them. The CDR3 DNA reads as TGTGCCATCAGTGCTGGGACTTACTACGAGCAGTACTTC. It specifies CAISAGTYYEQYF.

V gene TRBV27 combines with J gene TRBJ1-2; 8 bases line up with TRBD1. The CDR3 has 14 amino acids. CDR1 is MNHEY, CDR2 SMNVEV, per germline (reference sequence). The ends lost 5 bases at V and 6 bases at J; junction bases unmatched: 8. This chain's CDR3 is CASSQTGVGHGYTF. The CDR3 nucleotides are TGTGCCAGCAGTCAGACAGGGGTGGGACATGGCTACACCTTC.

The CDR3 DNA sequence: TGTGCCAGCAGACCCCCGGCGGGGGCTGGGGAGCAGTACTTC. Translation: CASRPPAGAGEQYF. The chain joins TRBV6-5 to TRBJ2-7, with a possible D match to TRBD2 (7 bases). CDR1 and CDR2 from the germline V gene are MNHEY and SVGAGI. This CDR3 contains 14 residues. The germline V and J ends were trimmed by 6 bases and 7 bases, with 19 bases remaining between them.

CDR3 coding DNA: TGTGCCAGCAGCTCTAAGTGGAGGGTAGTTAGGGCTAACTATGGCTACACCTTC. Translated, it gives CASSSKWRVVRANYGYTF. The chain uses TRBV5-6 and TRBJ1-2; D not resolved. V was pared by 3 bases and J by 0 bases, with 21 bases between. This CDR3 spans 18 amino acids. Looked up from germline, CDR1 is SGHDT and CDR2 is YYEEEE.

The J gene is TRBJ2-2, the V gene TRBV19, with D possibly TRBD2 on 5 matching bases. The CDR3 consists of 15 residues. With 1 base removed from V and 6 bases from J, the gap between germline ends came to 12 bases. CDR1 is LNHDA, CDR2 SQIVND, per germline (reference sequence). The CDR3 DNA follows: TGTGCCAGTAGTATAGTCGGGAAGGGAGCCGGGGAGCTGTTTTTT. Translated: CASSIVGKGAGELFF.

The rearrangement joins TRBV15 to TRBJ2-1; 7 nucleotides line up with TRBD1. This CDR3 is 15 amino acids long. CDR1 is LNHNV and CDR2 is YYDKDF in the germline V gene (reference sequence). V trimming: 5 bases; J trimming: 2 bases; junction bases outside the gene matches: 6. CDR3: CATSLPQGAYNEQFF. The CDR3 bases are TGTGCCACCAGCCTTCCCCAGGGGGCCTACAATGAGCAGTTCTTC.

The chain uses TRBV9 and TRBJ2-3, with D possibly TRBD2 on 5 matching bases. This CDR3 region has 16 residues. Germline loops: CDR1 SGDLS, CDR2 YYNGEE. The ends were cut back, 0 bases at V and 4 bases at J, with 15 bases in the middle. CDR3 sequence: CASSVEGWGVPDTQYF. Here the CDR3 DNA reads TGTGCCAGCAGCGTAGAAGGGTGGGGAGTCCCAGATACGCAGTATTTT.

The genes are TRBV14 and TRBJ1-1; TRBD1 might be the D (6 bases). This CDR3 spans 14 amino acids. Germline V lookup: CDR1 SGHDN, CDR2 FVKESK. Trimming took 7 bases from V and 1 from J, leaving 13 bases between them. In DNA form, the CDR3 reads TGTGCCAGCAACACCTTGACAGGGAACACTGAAGCTTTCTTT. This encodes CASNTLTGNTEAFF.

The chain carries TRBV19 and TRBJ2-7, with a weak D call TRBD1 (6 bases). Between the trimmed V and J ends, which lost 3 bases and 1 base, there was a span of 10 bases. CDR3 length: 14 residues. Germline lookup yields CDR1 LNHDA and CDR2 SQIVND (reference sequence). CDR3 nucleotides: TGTGCCAGTAGTATGTCAGGGGCGTCCTACGAGCAGTACTTC. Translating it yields CASSMSGASYEQYF.

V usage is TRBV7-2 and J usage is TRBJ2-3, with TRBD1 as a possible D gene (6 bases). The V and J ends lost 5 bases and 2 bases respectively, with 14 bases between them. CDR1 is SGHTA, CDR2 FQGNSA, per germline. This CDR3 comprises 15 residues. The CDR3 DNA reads TGTGCCAGCAGCACTGACAGGTCCCCCACAGATACGCAGTATTTT. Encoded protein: CASSTDRSPTDTQYF.

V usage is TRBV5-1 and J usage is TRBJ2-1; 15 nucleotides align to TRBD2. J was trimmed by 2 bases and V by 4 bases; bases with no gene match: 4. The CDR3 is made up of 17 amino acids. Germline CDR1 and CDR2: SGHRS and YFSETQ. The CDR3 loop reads CASSPGLAGGTYNEQFF. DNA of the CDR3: TGCGCCAGCAGCCCGGGACTAGCGGGGGGTACCTACAATGAGCAGTTCTTC.